The next 30 T cell receptor beta chains were all read from a single sample in a study of CXCR3-negative and CXCR3-positive naive CD8 T cells. Each TRB cDNA library was prepared by 5' RACE (with UMI labels). Using the 5' RACE reads, TCRdb records one entry per CDR3 protein without DNA. The sample table includes about 43,000 distinct CDR3 sequences. The sequenced sample consisted of memory CD8+ T cells from blood. These receptors all stem from a human donor in good health. Some clones in this sample may be carry-over from other donors' samples.

The CDR3 here is CASSLIAESEAFF. The rearrangement uses TRBV7-3 and TRBJ1-1. This CDR3 spans 13 amino acids. Germline CDR1 is SGHTA and CDR2 is FQGTGA.

The V and J genes are TRBV6-2 or TRBV6-3 and TRBJ2-4. Germline CDR1 MNHEY, CDR2 SVGEGT. The CDR3 consists of 16 residues. The CDR3 reads CASSLRETSGKNIQYF.

J is TRBJ2-7 and V is TRBV28; TCRdb outputs TRBD1, but without DNA this stays unchecked. The CDR3 contains 14 residues. CDR1 is MDHEN, CDR2 SYDVKM, per germline. CDR3 loop: CASSLQDRLYEQYF.

V is TRBV4-2 and J is TRBJ2-7; TCRdb gives TRBD2 as the D gene, but with no DNA this cannot be confirmed. The CDR3 covers 16 residues. The germline CDR1 and CDR2 sequences are LGHNA and YNFKEQ. This CDR3 reads CASSQDPSGGSYEQYF.

The rearrangement links TRBV5-5 to TRBJ2-1; TCRdb's D call of TRBD1 is untestable without DNA. This CDR3 has 14 amino acids. Germline CDR1 reads SGHKS; CDR2 reads YYEKEE (reference sequence). CDR3 sequence: CASSYGTGPREQLF.

This chain links TRBV7-9 with TRBJ1-1; TCRdb lists TRBD1, though no DNA is available to test this call. CDR1 and CDR2 (germline): SEHNR, FQNEAQ (reference sequence). This CDR3 is 14 amino acids long. The CDR3 is CASRLAQGGTEAFF. Full variable domain (missing parts from reference TRBV7-9 and TRBJ1-1): DTGVSQNPRHKITKRGQNVTFRCDPISEHNRLYWYRQTLGQGPEFLTYFQNEAQLEKSRLLSDRFSAERPKGSFSTLEIQRTEQGDSAMYLCASRLAQGGTEAFFGQGTRLTVV.

The chain employs TRBV7-2 and TRBJ2-7; no DNA is available, so the TRBD2 call from TCRdb remains unchecked. CDR1 is SGHTA, CDR2 FQGNSA, per germline. The CDR3 loop spans 14 amino acids. Here the CDR3 reads CASSPATSSAEQYF.

The rearrangement uses TRBV25-1 and TRBJ2-7; TCRdb gives TRBD2 as the D gene, but with no DNA this cannot be confirmed. This CDR3 is 14 amino acids long. Per germline, CDR1 MGHDK and CDR2 SYGVNS. The CDR3 loop reads CASSVAGAAYEQYF.

V and J are TRBV6-2 or TRBV6-3 and TRBJ2-6. The CDR3 consists of 15 residues. Per the germline V gene, CDR1 is MNHEY and CDR2 is SVGEGT. CDR3 loop: CASSPSLSGANVLTF.

This chain connects TRBV6-5 to TRBJ1-3. CDR3 length equals 19 residues. The germline V gene has CDR1 MNHEY and CDR2 SVGAGI. CDR3 protein: CASSYSTFMGSGSGNTIYF.

The chain joins TRBV13 to TRBJ1-5. Germline V gene data show CDR1 as PRHDT and CDR2 as FYEKMQ (reference sequence). This CDR3 contains 12 residues. The CDR3 loop reads CASSSANQPQHF.

The chain links TRBV7-2 to TRBJ2-3; TCRdb's D call of TRBD1 is untestable without DNA. The CDR3 totals 13 residues. Germline V CDR1 and CDR2: SGHTA, FQGNSA. This CDR3 reads CASSLEGADTQYF.

J is TRBJ1-5 and V is TRBV6-1; as DNA is missing, the TRBD1 call by TCRdb cannot be tested. CDR1 and CDR2 (germline): MNHNS, SASEGT. The CDR3 runs 13 residues. This CDR3 is CASTREANQPQHF.

The CDR3 loop reads CASSLTSGGVSSYNEQFF. This chain links TRBV14 with TRBJ2-1; as DNA is missing, the TRBD2 call by TCRdb cannot be tested. The CDR3 loop spans 18 amino acids. CDR1 SGHDN and CDR2 FVKESK come from the germline V gene.

This chain links TRBV5-1 with TRBJ2-1; with no DNA, the TCRdb D assignment of TRBD2 cannot be verified. This CDR3 spans 18 amino acids. Germline V CDR1 and CDR2: SGHRS, YFSETQ. Here the CDR3 reads CASSLKRTSGGDYNEQFF. Drawing the rest from reference TRBV5-1 and TRBJ2-1, the complete variable domain is KAGVTQTPRYLIKTRGQQVTLSCSPISGHRSVSWYQQTPGQGLQFLFEYFSETQRNKGNFPGRFSGRQFSNSRSEMNVSTLELGDSALYLCASSLKRTSGGDYNEQFFGPGTRLTVL.

This rearrangement joins TRBV7-8 to TRBJ2-7; the D call from TCRdb, TRBD2, cannot be confirmed without DNA. The CDR3 contains 15 residues. Germline V gene data show CDR1 as SGHVS and CDR2 as FQNEAQ. The CDR3 is CASSLGSASDNEQYF. Looking up the rest from reference TRBV7-8 and TRBJ2-7 gives the full variable domain: GAGVSQSPRYKVAKRGQDVALRCDPISGHVSLFWYQQALGQGPEFLTYFQNEAQLDKSGLPSDRFFAERPEGSVSTLKIQRTQQEDSAVYLCASSLGSASDNEQYFGPGTRLTVT.

The chain carries TRBV7-8 and TRBJ1-2. Germline-derived CDR1 and CDR2 are SGHVS and FQNEAQ. The CDR3 sequence is 13 residues long. The CDR3 loop reads CASSEGFDYGYTF.

This chain uses TRBV13 with TRBJ1-2. The germline V gene encodes CDR1 PRHDT and CDR2 FYEKMQ (reference sequence). The CDR3 length is 14 residues. The CDR3 sequence: CASRAGELRDGYTF. The variable domain in full, with the rest retrieved from reference TRBV13 and TRBJ1-2, is AAGVIQSPRHLIKEKRETATLKCYPIPRHDTVYWYQQGPGQDPQFLISFYEKMQSDKGSIPDRFSAQQFSDYHSELNMSSLELGDSALYFCASRAGELRDGYTFGSGTRLTVV.

CDR3 sequence reads: CASSTSGGNEQFF. The gene calls are TRBV5-1 and TRBJ2-1; TCRdb indicates TRBD2, and absent DNA this call remains unverified. Germline values: CDR1 SGHRS, CDR2 YFSETQ. The CDR3 sequence is 13 residues long.

This chain uses TRBV28 with TRBJ1-2; TCRdb outputs TRBD1, but without DNA this stays unchecked. The CDR3 loop spans 13 amino acids. Germline lookup yields CDR1 MDHEN and CDR2 SYDVKM. The CDR3 region is CASANRGEYGYTF.

CDR3 amino acids: CSVVGQGINQPQHF. The chain is built from TRBV29-1 and TRBJ1-5; TCRdb's D gene call, TRBD1, goes unchecked for lack of DNA. The CDR3 runs to 14 residues. Germline CDR1 and CDR2: SQVTM and ANQGSEA.

The chain recombines TRBV29-1 with TRBJ1-2; TCRdb indicates TRBD1, and absent DNA this call remains unverified. CDR1 and CDR2 (germline): SQVTM, ANQGSEA. The CDR3 has 14 residues. This chain's CDR3 is CSVAPQGGNYGYTF. The complete variable domain, with remaining parts taken from reference TRBV29-1 and TRBJ1-2, reads SAVISQKPSRDICQRGTSLTIQCQVDSQVTMMFWYRQQPGQSLTLIATANQGSEATYESGFVIDKFPISRPNLTFSTLTVSNMSPEDSSIYLCSVAPQGGNYGYTFGSGTRLTVV.

The chain carries TRBV6-5 and TRBJ2-7. The CDR3 loop spans 14 amino acids. Germline assignment: CDR1 MNHEY and CDR2 SVGAGI. The CDR3 loop is CASSGTAVQYEQYF.

The chain couples TRBV29-1 to TRBJ2-5. CDR1 and CDR2 (germline): SQVTM, ANQGSEA. The CDR3 totals 15 residues. The CDR3 loop is CSVEDPDQRMETQYF.

This rearrangement joins TRBV3-1 to TRBJ2-1; TCRdb reports TRBD2, a call that lacks DNA to check it against. The CDR3 sequence is 15 residues long. CDR1 and CDR2 from the germline V gene are LGHDT and YNNKEL (reference sequence). The CDR3 loop is CASSQDFLAGHEQFF.

The chain carries TRBV7-6 and TRBJ2-1; TCRdb proposes TRBD1, but this gene call is untestable without DNA. Germline V lookup: CDR1 SGHVS, CDR2 FNYEAQ. The CDR3 covers 14 residues. The CDR3 loop is CASSLSGGAGEQFF.

This chain connects TRBV28 to TRBJ1-2; TCRdb picks TRBD1, but there is no DNA to check that call. Per the germline V gene, CDR1 is MDHEN and CDR2 is SYDVKM. The CDR3 runs to 14 residues. The CDR3 sequence: CASRPRQTSYGYTF.

The V gene is TRBV4-1, the J gene TRBJ1-3. The length of the CDR3 is 15 residues. Germline V gives CDR1 MGHRA, CDR2 YSYEKL. Here the CDR3 reads CASSQVGLSGNTIYF.

The chain combines TRBV20-1 with TRBJ2-7. In germline, CDR1 is DFQATT, CDR2 SNEGSKA (reference sequence). This CDR3 contains 14 residues. The CDR3 loop is CSARDVGNRYEQYF.

The chain uses TRBV3-1 and TRBJ1-1; TCRdb's D gene call, TRBD1, goes unchecked for lack of DNA. Germline V gives CDR1 LGHDT, CDR2 YNNKEL (reference sequence). This CDR3 is 15 amino acids long. The CDR3 spells CASSPILRGRTEAFF.